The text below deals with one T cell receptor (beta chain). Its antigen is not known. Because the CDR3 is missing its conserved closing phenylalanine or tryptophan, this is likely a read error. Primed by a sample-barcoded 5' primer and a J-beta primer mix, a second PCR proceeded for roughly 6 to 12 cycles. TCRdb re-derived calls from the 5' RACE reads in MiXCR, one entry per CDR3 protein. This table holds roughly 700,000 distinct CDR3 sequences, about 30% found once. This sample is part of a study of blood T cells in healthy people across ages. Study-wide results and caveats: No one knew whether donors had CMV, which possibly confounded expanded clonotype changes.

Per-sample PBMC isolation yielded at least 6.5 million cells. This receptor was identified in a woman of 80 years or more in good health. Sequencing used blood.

CDR3 region: CASSSTGDYGYTS. The CDR3 DNA sequence: TGTGCCAGCAGCTCGACAGGGGATTATGGCTACACCTCC. This chain joins TRBV11-2 and TRBJ1-2; 8 nucleotides line up with TRBD1. This CDR3 has 13 amino acids. Germline assignment: CDR1 SGHAT and CDR2 FQNNGV. J was trimmed by 5 bases and V by 4 bases; bases with no gene match: 3.